The sequence of this TCR beta chain was determined in a study of Ad26.COV2.S vaccination and SARS-CoV-2 variants. Findings and caveats of the study: Vaccinated and placebo-treated recipients had similar non-spike TCR breadth. Substantial post-vaccination breadth of spike-specific CD8+ and CD4+ T cell responses was reported.

Comment on this clone: Its antigen is currently unknown.

The protocol was immunoSEQ multiplex PCR, while the TCRdb copy is restricted to in-frame clones and leaves out a portion. The data show about 410,000 clones, 92% seen once. Treatment specified: some 20 received Ad26.COV2.S at low or high dose, single or two shots; roughly five received placebo; per-sample allocation not given. Specimens were obtained on day 63 following the first vaccine or placebo injection. Vaccine was an Ad26 vector expressing Wuhan-strain SARS-CoV-2 spike. This receptor was taken from a person aged 18 to 65 who received the Ad26.COV2.S COVID-19 vaccine or a placebo. Here the sequenced sample was peripheral blood, taken in a trial of Ad26.COV2.S vaccine versus placebo.

Written as DNA, the CDR3 is TGCAGTGCTATTGAGAGACAGGGGCTCCAAGAGCAGTACTTC. This encodes CSAIERQGLQEQYF. The rearrangement links TRBV20-1 to TRBJ2-7; TRBD1 agrees at 8 bases. Unmatched junction bases numbered 12, after V lost 4 bases and J lost 7 bases. The CDR3 covers 14 residues. Germline CDR1 is DFQATT and CDR2 is SNEGSKA (reference sequence).